A few counts support the clone carrying this T cell receptor (beta chain). Its antigen is not identified. The same CDR3 is also encoded by other DNA sequences in this sample. These data come from a study of CD8+ T cells in alopecia areata. Study-level findings and limits: Mice gave a clearer picture of TCR sharing than patients did, possibly for HLA-related reasons. Alphabeta T cells residing in normal skin are also sequenced in scalp samples.

Germline values: CDR1 SQVTM, CDR2 ANQGSEA. This CDR3 region has 10 residues. V lost 2 bases and J 9 bases, leaving 5 bases between the germline ends. Specimens obtained from alopecia areata patients comprised lesional scalp punch biopsies and peripheral blood. Sorting of CD4+ and CD8+ T cells was performed on PBMCs. Extracted RNA was reverse transcribed, and the resulting cDNA served as sequencing template. Method: immunoSEQ multiplex PCR; TCRdb's copy keeps in-frame clones and lacks some. The sample lists approximately 120,000 clones, about 46% occurring once. This clonotype was obtained from a human donor with alopecia areata. The sequencing sample was made of NKG2D-low CD8+ T cells sorted from blood. The rearrangement joins TRBV29-1 to TRBJ2-1; D unclear. The CDR3 nucleotides are TGCAGCGTTGAATCTCCTGAGCAGTTCTTC. Translating gives CSVESPEQFF.